One sample yielded the 3 T cell receptor beta chains listed below, sequenced in a study of cytomegalovirus exposure and HLA in healthy donors. Amplification used 60 Vbeta primers and 13 Jbeta primers. Data came from immunoSEQ multiplex PCR; TCRdb stores just in-frame clones and leaves some out. The sample has 120,000 or so clones; around three quarters are singletons. The sequenced sample was PBMCs. These receptors were taken from a woman aged 30 to 39 in good health and CMV-seronegative.

The rearrangement joins TRBV9 to TRBJ1-1, with D perhaps TRBD1 (6 bases). V was shortened by 5 bases and J by 5 bases, with 13 bases between the two germline ends. The CDR3 contains 13 residues. Germline V gene data show CDR1 as SGDLS and CDR2 as YYNGEE. CDR3 in DNA: TGTGCCAGCAGGACAGGAGAAGGAACTGAAGCTTTCTTT. Amino acids: CASRTGEGTEAFF.

This clone was detected only once. The chain links TRBV4-2 to TRBJ1-2, with D possibly TRBD1 on 6 matching bases. The V end lost 0 bases, the J end lost 5 bases, and 22 bases lay between the germline ends. The CDR3 consists of 18 residues. CDR1 and CDR2 from the germline V gene are LGHNA and YNFKEQ. CDR3 coding DNA: TGTGCCAGCAGCCAAGATAAGAGGGACACTGCCCCCGTTTATGGCTACACCTTC. Its protein is CASSQDKRDTAPVYGYTF.

The chain combines TRBV7-8 with TRBJ1-6, with a weak D call TRBD1 (6 bases). Looked up from germline, CDR1 is SGHVS and CDR2 is FQNEAQ. The CDR3 loop spans 15 amino acids. V was clipped by 6 bases and J by 10 bases, with 19 bases between them. The CDR3, as DNA: TGTGCCAGCAGACCCGGACGGGGGGCCCAGTCACCCCTCCACTTT. It encodes CASRPGRGAQSPLHF. Looking up the rest from reference TRBV7-8 and TRBJ1-6 gives the full variable domain: GAGVSQSPRYKVAKRGQDVALRCDPISGHVSLFWYQQALGQGPEFLTYFQNEAQLDKSGLPSDRFFAERPEGSVSTLKIQRTQQEDSAVYLCASRPGRGAQSPLHFGNGTRLTVT.